These 14 T cell receptor beta chains came from one sample sequenced in a study of blood T cells in healthy people across ages. Next came a second PCR, run for about 7 to 12 cycles, which used a sample-barcoded 5' primer along with a J-beta primer mix. Via MiXCR, TCRdb re-called the 5' RACE reads, giving one row per CDR3 protein. The profile shows under 2 million distinct CDR3 sequences, about 32% of them singletons. Material: blood. These TCRs come from a young woman in good health.

This chain joins TRBV2 and TRBJ1-1, with TRBD1 matching 7 bases. Germline V gene sequence: CDR1 SNHLY, CDR2 FYNNEI. The ends lost 7 bases at V and 3 bases at J; junction bases unmatched: 2. The CDR3 is made up of 12 amino acids. The CDR3 sequence is CASTRGDTEAFF. DNA for the CDR3: TGTGCCAGCACCAGGGGGGACACTGAAGCTTTCTTT.

This clonotype has more than one count but fewer than ten. This sequence joins TRBV2 and TRBJ2-1; D perhaps matches TRBD1 (6 bases). This CDR3 has 13 residues. The V end was cut by 7 bases, the J end by 9 bases, with 16 bases between. The germline gives CDR1 SNHLY, CDR2 FYNNEI. The CDR3 DNA reads TGTGCCAGCATTACTACAGGGATTAGTGAGCAGTTCTTC. Its translation is CASITTGISEQFF.

Worth noting for this clonotype: A much bigger clone sits one base away, suggesting this may be a read error. The rearrangement uses TRBV20-1 and TRBJ2-3; TRBD2 aligns across 10 bases. Trimming took 5 bases from V and 3 from J; bases not matched to a gene: 20. The CDR3 consists of 19 residues. The germline V gene has CDR1 DFQATT and CDR2 SNEGSKA (reference sequence). CDR3 protein: CSAWSLGLAARRGTDTQYF. The CDR3 region has the DNA TGCAGTGCTTGGAGTCTAGGACTAGCGGCCCGAAGGGGTACAGATACGCAGTATTTT.

V and J are TRBV7-9 and TRBJ2-7; possible D gene TRBD2, 5 bases. The tail of the sequence fits TRBJ2-5 better, so the J call may be wrong. Germline lookup yields CDR1 SEHNR and CDR2 FQNEAQ (reference sequence). The CDR3 is 12 amino acids. CDR3 nucleotide sequence: TGTGCCAGCAGCCCGGGGATGGAGACCCAGTACTTC. This gives the protein CASSPGMETQYF.

The V gene is TRBV15, the J gene TRBJ2-5; D may be TRBD1 (6 bases). Germline V lookup: CDR1 LNHNV, CDR2 YYDKDF (reference sequence). V shed 0 bases and J shed 11 bases, with 19 bases lying between them. This CDR3 is built from 15 residues. The CDR3 protein is CATSRDRGTAGEQYF. The DNA for the CDR3 is TGTGCCACCAGCAGAGATAGGGGGACCGCTGGGGAGCAGTACTTC. The variable domain in full, with the rest retrieved from reference TRBV15 and TRBJ2-5, is DAMVIQNPRYQVTQFGKPVTLSCSQTLNHNVMYWYQQKSSQAPKLLFHYYDKDFNNEADTPDNFQSRRPNTSFCFLDIRSPGLGDTAMYLCATSRDRGTAGEQYFGPGTRLLVL.

The rearrangement joins TRBV5-1 to TRBJ2-1; tentatively, D is TRBD1 or TRBD2 (6 bases each). This CDR3 spans 13 amino acids. The V and J ends lost 4 bases and 7 bases respectively, with 12 bases between them. Germline CDR1 and CDR2: SGHRS and YFSETQ. CDR3 in DNA: TGCGCCAGCAGCGGACGGAGGGGGAATGAGCAGTTCTTC. Translating gives CASSGRRGNEQFF. The variable domain in full, completed from reference TRBV5-1 and TRBJ2-1, reads KAGVTQTPRYLIKTRGQQVTLSCSPISGHRSVSWYQQTPGQGLQFLFEYFSETQRNKGNFPGRFSGRQFSNSRSEMNVSTLELGDSALYLCASSGRRGNEQFFGPGTRLTVL.

The rearrangement joins TRBV6-1 to TRBJ2-3; D unclear. CDR1 is MNHNS, CDR2 SASEGT, per germline. Trimming took 6 bases from V and 0 from J, leaving 19 bases between them. The CDR3 runs 17 residues. The CDR3 DNA reads TGTGCCAGCAGCCCCTACCGGCCCCTCTGGAGCACAGATACGCAGTATTTT. It yields the protein CASSPYRPLWSTDTQYF.

This clonotype was seen more than once but under ten times. V usage is TRBV30 and J usage is TRBJ1-2; no clear D gene. The germline V gene encodes CDR1 GTSNPN and CDR2 SVGIG (reference sequence). The germline V and J ends were trimmed by 4 bases and 4 bases, with 16 bases remaining between them. The CDR3 spans 14 residues. CDR3 region: CAWTPLDGSYGYTF. In DNA form, the CDR3 reads TGTGCCTGGACTCCCCTGGACGGGAGCTATGGCTACACCTTC.

The sample holds a few counts of this clonotype. The CDR3 reads CASNMAGVYNEQFF. CDR3 nucleotides: TGTGCCAGCAACATGGCGGGGGTATACAATGAGCAGTTCTTC. The V call is TRBV2, the J call TRBJ2-1; 7 bases map to TRBD2. The CDR3 is made up of 14 amino acids. The V segment lost 7 bases and the J segment 4 bases; nucleotides outside the gene matches: 7. Germline values: CDR1 SNHLY, CDR2 FYNNEI.

The rearrangement links TRBV5-1 to TRBJ1-3, with D hard to call. This CDR3 has 13 residues. Germline CDR1 is SGHRS and CDR2 is YFSETQ. V shed 3 bases and J shed 2 bases, with 6 bases lying between them. DNA for the CDR3: TGCGCCAGCAGCTCTTTCCCTGGAAACACCATATATTTT. Amino acid sequence: CASSSFPGNTIYF.

This clonotype was counted a few times. The J gene is TRBJ2-7, the V gene TRBV4-1; D unclear. V was cut by 5 bases and J by 3 bases, with 11 bases left in between. The CDR3 consists of 13 residues. Germline assignment: CDR1 MGHRA and CDR2 YSYEKL. The CDR3 loop reads CASSGTGHYEQYF. CDR3 in DNA: TGCGCCAGCAGCGGTACCGGTCACTACGAGCAGTACTTC.

The J gene is TRBJ1-2, the V gene TRBV20-1; TRBD1 matches at 7 bases. The CDR3 has 14 residues. CDR1 and CDR2 (germline): DFQATT, SNEGSKA (reference sequence). J lost 4 bases, V lost 4 bases, and 9 bases had no gene match. CDR3 protein: CSAIGDRGAYGYTF. Written as DNA, the CDR3 is TGCAGTGCTATCGGGGACAGAGGGGCCTATGGCTACACCTTC.

This clonotype was recorded only once. This chain links TRBV28 with TRBJ2-7; 9 bases match TRBD1. The ends lost 5 bases at V and 6 bases at J; junction bases unmatched: 5. Germline V gives CDR1 MDHEN, CDR2 SYDVKM. The CDR3 sequence is 13 residues long. The CDR3 bases are TGTGCCAGCAGTATGGGACAGGGTCGCGAGCAGTACTTC. This codes for CASSMGQGREQYF.

V is TRBV12-3 or TRBV12-4 and J is TRBJ2-3; D gene unclear. V lost 5 bases to trimming and J lost 11 bases, with 17 bases between them. The CDR3 totals 13 residues. The CDR3 is CASSGVRADVQYF. The CDR3 DNA follows: TGTGCCAGCAGTGGAGTGAGAGCAGATGTGCAGTATTTT.